The 27 T cell receptor beta chains reported below all come from one sample, sequenced in a study of cytomegalovirus exposure and HLA in healthy donors. Method: immunoSEQ multiplex PCR; TCRdb's copy keeps in-frame clones and lacks some. The sample lists approximately 120,000 clones; roughly 90% were seen once. Sequencing was carried out using PBMCs. These receptors were obtained from a woman aged 18-29 years in good health and CMV-seronegative.

This chain uses TRBV6-4 with TRBJ2-1; 11 nucleotides match TRBD2. The CDR3 spans 16 residues. J gave up 0 bases and V 5 bases, and 3 bases lay outside the gene matches. In germline, CDR1 is MRHNA, CDR2 SNTAGT. CDR3 residues: CASSRLAGSSYNEQFF. In DNA, the CDR3 is TGTGCCAGCAGTCGACTAGCGGGGAGCTCCTACAATGAGCAGTTCTTC.

This clone has only one observation. This chain uses TRBV4-2 with TRBJ2-7; possibly TRBD1 for D (6 bases). Looked up from germline, CDR1 is LGHNA and CDR2 is YNFKEQ. The V and J ends lost 4 bases and 2 bases respectively, with 18 bases between them. CDR3 size: 16 residues. This CDR3 reads CASSPERETGPYEQYF. The CDR3 DNA reads as TGTGCCAGCAGCCCTGAGAGGGAGACAGGACCCTACGAGCAGTACTTC.

The rearrangement links TRBV5-8 to TRBJ2-7; tentatively, D is TRBD1 (5 bases). Germline V gives CDR1 SGHTS, CDR2 YDEGEE. This CDR3 is 15 amino acids long. Trimming stripped 3 bases from V and 6 bases from J, with 19 bases between. CDR3 coding DNA: TGTGCCAGCAGCTCAAAGGGGTTGATCCTGGGCGAGCAGTACTTC. Translated: CASSSKGLILGEQYF.

The J gene is TRBJ1-5, the V gene TRBV2; 7 nucleotides match TRBD1. J was trimmed by 1 base and V by 5 bases; bases with no gene match: 5. This CDR3 has 15 amino acids. Germline V gene sequence: CDR1 SNHLY, CDR2 FYNNEI. This chain's CDR3 is CASSRGPGSNQPQHF. In nucleotides, the CDR3 is TGTGCCAGCAGTAGGGGGCCAGGGAGCAATCAGCCCCAGCATTTT.

The rearrangement joins TRBV28 to TRBJ2-1, with 8 positions matching TRBD2. CDR3 length equals 15 residues. The germline V gene encodes CDR1 MDHEN and CDR2 SYDVKM. The trim removed 6 bases at V and 2 bases at J, leaving 6 bases unmatched. The CDR3 bases are TGTGCCAGCAGCCTACCGGGACTAGCCTACAATGAGCAGTTCTTC. This gives the protein CASSLPGLAYNEQFF. Drawing the rest from reference TRBV28 and TRBJ2-1, the complete variable domain is DVKVTQSSRYLVKRTGEKVFLECVQDMDHENMFWYRQDPGLGLRLIYFSYDVKMKEKGDIPEGYSVSREKKERFSLILESASTNQTSMYLCASSLPGLAYNEQFFGPGTRLTVL.

The chain is built from TRBV9 and TRBJ2-7; perhaps TRBD2 as D (5 bases). V was shortened by 0 bases and J by 3 bases, with 16 bases between the two germline ends. The CDR3 runs 16 residues. The germline V gene encodes CDR1 SGDLS and CDR2 YYNGEE. The CDR3 spells CASSVDGRGSRYEQYF. In DNA form, the CDR3 reads TGTGCCAGCAGCGTAGACGGTCGGGGATCACGCTACGAGCAGTACTTC.

This clone occurred once. This chain connects TRBV28 to TRBJ1-2, with a possible D match to TRBD1 (5 bases). Germline assignment: CDR1 MDHEN and CDR2 SYDVKM. V was clipped by 3 bases and J by 10 bases, with 15 bases between them. The CDR3 contains 13 residues. The CDR3 DNA sequence: TGTGCCAGCAGTTTGGGCAGCACAGGTGTCTACACCTTC. It specifies CASSLGSTGVYTF.

The rearrangement links TRBV5-1 to TRBJ2-1; maybe TRBD2 (7 bases). Trimming removed 1 base from V and 6 bases from J, with 23 bases in between. This CDR3 contains 18 residues. The germline gives CDR1 SGHRS, CDR2 YFSETQ. The CDR3 DNA reads as TGCGCCAGCAGCTTGTGGGGGGGCGATGGCCCGAGGAGCAATGAGCAGTTCTTC. Protein product: CASSLWGGDGPRSNEQFF.

The chain joins TRBV5-1 to TRBJ2-5, with 11 nucleotides matching TRBD2. V lost 0 bases, J lost 5 bases, and 9 bases stayed unmatched. There are 17 residues in the CDR3. Germline values: CDR1 SGHRS, CDR2 YFSETQ. Here the CDR3 reads CASSLGIIPSGRETQYF. DNA of the CDR3: TGCGCCAGCAGCTTGGGAATCATCCCTAGCGGGAGGGAGACCCAGTACTTC.

The chain employs TRBV7-8 and TRBJ1-5, with D perhaps TRBD1 (6 bases). Trimming cost V 1 base and J 0 bases, with 7 bases left between them. CDR3 length: 15 amino acids. Germline loops: CDR1 SGHVS, CDR2 FQNEAQ. The CDR3 bases are TGTGCCAGCAGCTTAGGGACAGTTAGCAATCAGCCCCAGCATTTT. This sequence encodes CASSLGTVSNQPQHF.

The chain carries TRBV6-5 and TRBJ1-2; D ambiguous. The CDR3 contains 13 residues. Germline-derived CDR1 and CDR2 are MNHEY and SVGAGI. V lost 6 bases and J 5 bases, leaving 13 bases between the germline ends. The CDR3 protein is CASSDPSSYGYTF. The CDR3 DNA is TGTGCCAGCAGCGACCCTAGCTCTTATGGCTACACCTTC.

The chain couples TRBV6-5 to TRBJ2-5, with D perhaps TRBD1 (6 bases). The CDR3 covers 15 residues. Germline V gives CDR1 MNHEY, CDR2 SVGAGI. V was clipped by 0 bases and J by 4 bases, with 12 bases between them. CDR3 region: CASSYSTNRAETQYF. The CDR3 DNA is TGTGCCAGCAGTTACTCTACGAACAGGGCAGAGACCCAGTACTTC.

The V and J genes are TRBV25-1 and TRBJ1-3; tentatively, D is TRBD1 (5 bases). Trimming removed 5 bases from V and 8 bases from J, with 16 bases in between. The CDR3 sequence is 14 residues long. Looked up from germline, CDR1 is MGHDK and CDR2 is SYGVNS. CDR3 protein: CASSPSRGADTIYF. The CDR3, as DNA: TGTGCCAGCAGTCCTAGTAGGGGCGCGGACACCATATATTTT.

The chain uses TRBV27 and TRBJ1-4, with 9 bases identical to TRBD1. Germline V CDR1 and CDR2: MNHEY, SMNVEV (reference sequence). The CDR3 runs 18 residues. V was clipped by 5 bases and J by 5 bases; unmatched bases: 15. As DNA, the CDR3 is TGTGCCAGCAGTCCCATCAACGCGCCGGGACAGGGAAATGAAAAACTGTTTTTT. It specifies CASSPINAPGQGNEKLFF.

The J gene is TRBJ2-7, the V gene TRBV6-5, with 7 bases lining up with TRBD1. This CDR3 spans 15 amino acids. J lost 5 bases, V lost 0 bases, and 7 bases had no gene match. Germline lookup yields CDR1 MNHEY and CDR2 SVGAGI. The CDR3 nucleotides read TGTGCCAGCAGTTACTCGTTATTAGGGGGCGACGAGCAGTACTTC. This translates into CASSYSLLGGDEQYF.

The chain recombines TRBV27 with TRBJ2-7; the D gene is possibly TRBD1 (6 bases). CDR1 is MNHEY and CDR2 is SMNVEV in the germline V gene (reference sequence). The CDR3 consists of 15 residues. The V gene lost 6 bases and the J gene lost 3 bases, with 18 bases spanning the gap. The CDR3 sequence is CASSQGPSSFYEQYF. Here the CDR3 DNA reads TGTGCCAGCAGCCAGGGGCCCTCCTCTTTCTACGAGCAGTACTTC.

This chain uses TRBV28 with TRBJ1-2; 7 positions agree with TRBD1. The V segment lost 7 bases and the J segment 5 bases; nucleotides outside the gene matches: 10. The CDR3 is 14 amino acids. Germline V gives CDR1 MDHEN, CDR2 SYDVKM. The CDR3 DNA is TGTGCCAGCAAGATACAGGGGCCCCCATATGGCTACACCTTC. Translated, it gives CASKIQGPPYGYTF.

This chain links TRBV7-2 with TRBJ1-3; a weak D match, TRBD1 (5 bases). Looked up from germline, CDR1 is SGHTA and CDR2 is FQGNSA. This CDR3 has 15 amino acids. Between the trimmed V and J ends, which lost 1 base and 2 bases, there was a span of 9 bases. For the CDR3, the DNA is TGTGCCAGCAGCTTAGTAGCGGGGGCTGGAAACACCATATATTTT. It encodes CASSLVAGAGNTIYF.

This clone was seen just once. The rearrangement links TRBV4-2 to TRBJ1-3, with TRBD1 matching 7 bases. Germline V gene data show CDR1 as LGHNA and CDR2 as YNFKEQ. The CDR3 loop spans 15 amino acids. V was pared by 2 bases and J by 0 bases, with 1 base of the junction left unmatched. CDR3 sequence reads: CASSQTGDSGNTIYF. In DNA, the CDR3 is TGTGCCAGCAGCCAAACAGGGGACTCTGGAAACACCATATATTTT.

CDR3 nucleotides: TGTGCCAGCAGCTTCATGGAGGGGAATCAGCCCCAGCATTTT. Encoded protein: CASSFMEGNQPQHF. The chain couples TRBV7-2 to TRBJ1-5; tentatively, D is TRBD1 (5 bases). V was shortened by 3 bases and J by 4 bases, with 10 bases between the two germline ends. Germline V gene data show CDR1 as SGHTA and CDR2 as FQGNSA. This CDR3 region has 14 residues.

The chain carries TRBV4-3 and TRBJ1-2, with D possibly being TRBD1 (6 bases). Deletions cut 1 base from V and 4 bases from J, with 16 bases between. The germline gives CDR1 LGHNA, CDR2 YSLEER. This CDR3 has 16 amino acids. This CDR3 is CASSQVLTGSLYGYTF. In DNA form, the CDR3 reads TGCGCCAGCAGCCAAGTATTGACAGGATCCCTCTATGGCTACACCTTC.

The CDR3 region is CASSQGAGGQPQHF. DNA of the CDR3: TGTGCCAGCAGCCAAGGGGCGGGGGGTCAGCCCCAGCATTTT. This chain joins TRBV9 and TRBJ1-5; D possibly corresponds to TRBD1 (5 bases). The V and J ends lost 4 bases and 6 bases respectively, with 14 bases between them. Germline assignment: CDR1 SGDLS and CDR2 YYNGEE. The CDR3 extends over 14 amino acids.

The rearrangement uses TRBV6-1 and TRBJ1-4, with a possible D match to TRBD1 (6 bases). The length of the CDR3 is 14 residues. The germline V gene encodes CDR1 MNHNS and CDR2 SASEGT. With 1 base removed from V and 3 bases from J, the gap between germline ends came to 6 bases. The chain's CDR3 is CASSEGTANEKLFF. For the CDR3, the DNA is TGTGCCAGCAGTGAAGGGACAGCTAATGAAAAACTGTTTTTT.

Points on this clone: The DNA is left out, because the CDR3 cannot be placed on it with certainty; the CDR3 is given as TCRdb lists it. V is TRBV6-4 and J is TRBJ1-2. Counting both end residues, the CDR3 totals 12 amino acids. Germline assignment: CDR1 MRHNA and CDR2 SNTAGT. The CDR3 loop reads CASTSGDYGYTF.

The chain has TRBV27 and TRBJ2-1; D possibly corresponds to TRBD2 (5 bases). Trimming took 2 bases from V and 9 from J, leaving 8 bases between them. The CDR3 runs to 12 residues. Germline V gene lookup returns CDR1 MNHEY and CDR2 SMNVEV (reference sequence). Written as DNA, the CDR3 is TGTGCCAGCAGTTTAGAGGGAGCTGAGCAGTTCTTC. It encodes CASSLEGAEQFF.

In this sample, this clone turned up once. The chain joins TRBV7-2 to TRBJ2-1; 9 bases align to TRBD1. The CDR3 runs 16 residues. Germline V CDR1 and CDR2: SGHTA, FQGNSA. V trimming: 5 bases; J trimming: 4 bases; junction bases outside the gene matches: 9. Here the CDR3 reads CASSQEGQGPYNEQFF. The CDR3 region has the DNA TGTGCCAGCAGCCAGGAAGGACAGGGGCCTTACAATGAGCAGTTCTTC.

The rearrangement links TRBV7-8 to TRBJ2-5; D not certain. The V end lost 1 base, the J end lost 1 base, and 4 bases lay between the germline ends. This CDR3 is built from 13 residues. Germline CDR1 is SGHVS and CDR2 is FQNEAQ. CDR3 region: CASSLGLQETQYF. Written as DNA, the CDR3 is TGTGCCAGCAGCTTAGGACTCCAAGAGACCCAGTACTTC.